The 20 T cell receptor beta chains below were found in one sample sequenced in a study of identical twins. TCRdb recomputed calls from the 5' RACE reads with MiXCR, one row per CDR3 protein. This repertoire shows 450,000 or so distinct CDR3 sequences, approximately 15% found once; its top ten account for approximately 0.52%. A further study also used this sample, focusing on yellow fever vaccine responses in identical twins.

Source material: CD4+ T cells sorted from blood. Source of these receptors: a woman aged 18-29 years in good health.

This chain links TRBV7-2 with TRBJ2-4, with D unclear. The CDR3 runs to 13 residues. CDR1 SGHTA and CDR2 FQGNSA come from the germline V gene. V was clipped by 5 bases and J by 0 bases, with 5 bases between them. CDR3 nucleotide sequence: TGTGCCAGCAGCCTACAAGCCAAAAACATTCAGTACTTC. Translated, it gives CASSLQAKNIQYF.

CDR3: CASSFDGGANVLTF. In nucleotides, the CDR3 is TGTGCCAGCAGCTTCGACGGGGGGGCCAACGTCCTGACTTTC. The chain employs TRBV7-2 and TRBJ2-6; D gene ambiguous. This CDR3 is built from 14 residues. The germline gives CDR1 SGHTA, CDR2 FQGNSA. Trimming shortened V by 3 bases and J by 4 bases, and 7 bases separated the two germline ends.

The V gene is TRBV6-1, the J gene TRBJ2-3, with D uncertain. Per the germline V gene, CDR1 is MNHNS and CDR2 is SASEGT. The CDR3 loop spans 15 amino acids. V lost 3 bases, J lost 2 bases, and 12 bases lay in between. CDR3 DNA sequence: TGTGCCAGCAGTGATGGGCTTACCTACACAGATACGCAGTATTTT. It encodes CASSDGLTYTDTQYF.

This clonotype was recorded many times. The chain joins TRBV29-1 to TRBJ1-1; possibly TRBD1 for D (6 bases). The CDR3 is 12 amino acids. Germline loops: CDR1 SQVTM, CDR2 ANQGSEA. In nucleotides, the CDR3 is TGCCGTGGGGGCAGGGGGAACACTGAAGCTTTCTTT. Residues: CRGGRGNTEAFF. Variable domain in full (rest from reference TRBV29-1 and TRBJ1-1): SAVISQKPSRDICQRGTSLTIQCQVDSQVTMMFWYRQQPGQSLTLIATANQGSEATYESGFVIDKFPISRPNLTFSTLTVSNMSPEDSSIYLCRGGRGNTEAFFGQGTRLTVV.

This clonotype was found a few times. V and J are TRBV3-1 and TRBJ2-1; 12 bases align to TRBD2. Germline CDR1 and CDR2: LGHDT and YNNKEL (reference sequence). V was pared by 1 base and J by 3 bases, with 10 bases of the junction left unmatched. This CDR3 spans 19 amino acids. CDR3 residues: CASSQGWFTSGRIYNEQFF. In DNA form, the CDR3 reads TGTGCCAGCAGCCAAGGGTGGTTCACTAGCGGGAGGATCTACAATGAGCAGTTCTTC.

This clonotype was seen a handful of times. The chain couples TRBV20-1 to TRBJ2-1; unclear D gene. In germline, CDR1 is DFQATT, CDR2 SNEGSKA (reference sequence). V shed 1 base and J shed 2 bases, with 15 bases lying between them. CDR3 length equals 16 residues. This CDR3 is CSARGDFARAYNEQFF. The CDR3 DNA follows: TGCAGTGCTAGAGGGGATTTTGCGCGAGCCTACAATGAGCAGTTCTTC.

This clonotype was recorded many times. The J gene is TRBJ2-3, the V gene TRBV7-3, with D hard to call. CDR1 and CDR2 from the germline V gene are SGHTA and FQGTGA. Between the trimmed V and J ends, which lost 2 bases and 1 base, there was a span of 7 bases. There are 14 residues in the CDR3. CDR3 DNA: TGTGCCAGCAGCTTAGGCGATGGCACAGATACGCAGTATTTT. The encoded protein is CASSLGDGTDTQYF.

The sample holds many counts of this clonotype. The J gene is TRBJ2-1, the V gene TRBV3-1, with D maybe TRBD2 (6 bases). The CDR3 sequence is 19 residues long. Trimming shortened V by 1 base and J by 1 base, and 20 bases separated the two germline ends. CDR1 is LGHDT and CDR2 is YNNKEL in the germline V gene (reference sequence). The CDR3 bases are TGTGCCAGCAGCCAAGGGTCCACTAGCTTGGTTGGGTCCTACAATGAGCAGTTCTTC. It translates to CASSQGSTSLVGSYNEQFF.

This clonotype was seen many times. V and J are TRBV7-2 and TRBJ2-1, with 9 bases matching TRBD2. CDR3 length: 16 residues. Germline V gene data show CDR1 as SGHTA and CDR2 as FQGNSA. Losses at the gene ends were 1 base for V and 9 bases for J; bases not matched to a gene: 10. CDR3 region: CASSLDSSGRLPEQFF. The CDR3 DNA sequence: TGTGCCAGCAGCTTAGATAGCAGCGGGAGGCTACCTGAGCAGTTCTTC.

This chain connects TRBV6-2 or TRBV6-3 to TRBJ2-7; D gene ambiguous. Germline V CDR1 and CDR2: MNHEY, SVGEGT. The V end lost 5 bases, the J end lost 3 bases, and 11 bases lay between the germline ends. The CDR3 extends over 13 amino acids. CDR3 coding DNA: TGTGCCAGCAGTGACCCGAATAACTACGAGCAGTACTTC. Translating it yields CASSDPNNYEQYF.

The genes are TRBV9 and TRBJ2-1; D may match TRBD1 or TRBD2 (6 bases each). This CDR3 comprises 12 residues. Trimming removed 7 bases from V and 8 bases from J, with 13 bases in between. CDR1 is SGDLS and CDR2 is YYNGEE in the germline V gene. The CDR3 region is CASGGPGDEQFF. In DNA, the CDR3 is TGTGCCAGCGGGGGGCCGGGGGATGAGCAGTTCTTC.

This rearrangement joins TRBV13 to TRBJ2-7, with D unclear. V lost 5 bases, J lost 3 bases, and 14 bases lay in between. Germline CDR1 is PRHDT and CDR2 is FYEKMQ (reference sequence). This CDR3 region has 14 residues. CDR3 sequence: CASSKTRSGYEQYF. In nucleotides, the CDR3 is TGTGCCAGCAGCAAGACTCGCTCCGGCTACGAGCAGTACTTC. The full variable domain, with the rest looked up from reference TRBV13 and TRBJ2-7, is AAGVIQSPRHLIKEKRETATLKCYPIPRHDTVYWYQQGPGQDPQFLISFYEKMQSDKGSIPDRFSAQQFSDYHSELNMSSLELGDSALYFCASSKTRSGYEQYFGPGTRLTVT.

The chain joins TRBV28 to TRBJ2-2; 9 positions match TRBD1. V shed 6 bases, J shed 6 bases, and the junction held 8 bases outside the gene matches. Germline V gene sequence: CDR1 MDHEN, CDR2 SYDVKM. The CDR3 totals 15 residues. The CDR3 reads CASREGQGWSGELFF. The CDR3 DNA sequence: TGTGCCAGCAGGGAGGGACAGGGCTGGTCCGGGGAGCTGTTTTTT. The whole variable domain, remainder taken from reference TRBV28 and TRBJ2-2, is DVKVTQSSRYLVKRTGEKVFLECVQDMDHENMFWYRQDPGLGLRLIYFSYDVKMKEKGDIPEGYSVSREKKERFSLILESASTNQTSMYLCASREGQGWSGELFFGEGSRLTVL.

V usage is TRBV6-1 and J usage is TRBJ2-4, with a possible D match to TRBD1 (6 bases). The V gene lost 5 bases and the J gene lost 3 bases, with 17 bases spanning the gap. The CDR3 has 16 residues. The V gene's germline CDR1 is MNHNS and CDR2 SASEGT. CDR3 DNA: TGTGCCAGCAGTCTCACCGGGACATCCAACAAAAACATTCAGTACTTC. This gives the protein CASSLTGTSNKNIQYF.

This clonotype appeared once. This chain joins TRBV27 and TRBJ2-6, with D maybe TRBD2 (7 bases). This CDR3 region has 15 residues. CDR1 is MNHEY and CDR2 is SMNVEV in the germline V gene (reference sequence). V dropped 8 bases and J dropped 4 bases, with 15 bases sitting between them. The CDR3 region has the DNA TGTGCCAGCCAGTCGGGGGGCAAGGGGGCCAACGTCCTGACTTTC. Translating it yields CASQSGGKGANVLTF.

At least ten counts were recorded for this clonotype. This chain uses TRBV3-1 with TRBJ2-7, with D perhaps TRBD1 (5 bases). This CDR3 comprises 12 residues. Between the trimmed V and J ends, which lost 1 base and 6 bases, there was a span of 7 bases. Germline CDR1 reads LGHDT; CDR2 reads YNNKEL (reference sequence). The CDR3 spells CASSQGGVEQYF. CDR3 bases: TGTGCCAGCAGCCAAGGGGGCGTCGAGCAGTACTTC.

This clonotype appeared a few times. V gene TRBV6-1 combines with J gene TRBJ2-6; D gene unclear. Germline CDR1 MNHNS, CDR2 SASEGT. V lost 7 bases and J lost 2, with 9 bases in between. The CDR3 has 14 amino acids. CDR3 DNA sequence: TGTGCCAGCAACCCTGGAACTGGGGCCAACGTCCTGACTTTC. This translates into CASNPGTGANVLTF.

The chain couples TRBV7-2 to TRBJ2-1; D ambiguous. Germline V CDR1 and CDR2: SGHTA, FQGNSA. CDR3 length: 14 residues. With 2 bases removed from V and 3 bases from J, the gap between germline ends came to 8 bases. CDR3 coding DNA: TGTGCCAGCAGCTTATCCCCAAACTACAATGAGCAGTTCTTC. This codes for CASSLSPNYNEQFF.

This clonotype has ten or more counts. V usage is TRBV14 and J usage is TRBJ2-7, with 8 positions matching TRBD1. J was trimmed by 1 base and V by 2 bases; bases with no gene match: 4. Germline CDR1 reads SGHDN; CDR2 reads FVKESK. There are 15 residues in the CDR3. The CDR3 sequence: CASSQMGTGSYEQYF. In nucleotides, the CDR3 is TGTGCCAGCAGCCAAATGGGGACAGGTTCCTACGAGCAGTACTTC.

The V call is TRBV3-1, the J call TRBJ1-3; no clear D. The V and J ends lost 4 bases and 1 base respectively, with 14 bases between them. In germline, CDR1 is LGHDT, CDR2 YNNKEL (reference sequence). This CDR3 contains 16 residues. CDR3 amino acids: CASSPNKAASGNTIYF. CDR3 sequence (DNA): TGTGCCAGCAGCCCAAACAAGGCCGCGTCTGGAAACACCATATATTTT.